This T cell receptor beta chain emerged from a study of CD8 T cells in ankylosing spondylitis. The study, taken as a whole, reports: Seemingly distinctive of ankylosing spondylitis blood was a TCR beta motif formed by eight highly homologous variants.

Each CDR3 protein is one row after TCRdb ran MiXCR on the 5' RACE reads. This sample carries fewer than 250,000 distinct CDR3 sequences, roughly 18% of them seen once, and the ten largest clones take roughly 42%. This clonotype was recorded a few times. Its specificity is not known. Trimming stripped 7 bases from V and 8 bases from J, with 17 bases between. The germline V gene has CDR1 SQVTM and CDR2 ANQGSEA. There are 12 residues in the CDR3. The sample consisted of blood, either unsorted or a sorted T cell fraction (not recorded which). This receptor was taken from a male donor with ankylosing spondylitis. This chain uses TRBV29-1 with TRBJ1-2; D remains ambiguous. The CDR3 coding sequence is TGCAGCGCCCTAGGGCACTTGGAGGGCTACACCTTC. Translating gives CSALGHLEGYTF.